The table lists the clone carrying this T cell receptor (beta chain) with a count of one. Its antigen is still unknown. CDR3 length: 17 amino acids. Germline loops: CDR1 SGDLS, CDR2 YYNGEE. V shed 4 bases, J shed 0 bases, and the junction held 8 bases outside the gene matches. The table came from immunoSEQ multiplex PCR; TCRdb's copy has only in-frame clones and leaves some out. This table has 160,000 or so clones, about 91% appearing once. The record originates from a study of T cell responses to AZD1222 COVID-19 vaccine. Overall study: Second-dose schedules of about 4 or about 12 weeks were combined. Study-level points and caveats: Mostly white British, mostly female donors; authors suggested clonal diversity may be underestimated. Reports indicate that nearly half of spike-specific TCRs are directed at unmutated variant regions. Seropositive at baseline were only a handful of AZD1222 recipients.

The material sequenced was peripheral blood, taken on day 0 of AZD1222 vaccination. The origin of this receptor is an adult in good health. V usage is TRBV9 and J usage is TRBJ2-2, with 8 nucleotides matching TRBD2. For the CDR3, the DNA is TGTGCCAGCAGCCGTAGGCTAGCGGGCTCGAACACCGGGGAGCTGTTTTTT. Amino acid sequence: CASSRRLAGSNTGELFF.